This T cell receptor beta chain was captured in a study of regulatory T cells in long-lasting Graves disease. Study findings and constraints: With a few thousand shared public clonotypes, persistent patients exceeded new patients, who shared about a thousand.

A note on this clonotype: What it binds is unknown.

Time point given: newly diagnosed GD, antithyroid drugs for less than 3 months. Researchers made the TCR library from RNA that was extracted from PBMCs. With EDTA tubes as the receptacles, roughly 9.7 milliliters of peripheral blood were drawn. Between the trimmed V and J ends, which lost 3 bases and 3 bases, there was a span of 12 bases. Germline lookup yields CDR1 DFQATT and CDR2 SNEGSKA (reference sequence). CDR3 size: 13 residues. Both iRepertoire HTBI primers and Arm-PCR of CDR3 regions were used to build the TCR beta libraries. MiXCR, applied by TCRdb to the multiplex PCR reads, yields one record per CDR3 protein. The profile shows 580,000 or so distinct CDR3 sequences, around 15% of them singletons. These data were also reused for a study on T cells in Graves' hyperthyroidism and ophthalmopathy. From that study: The authors deemed Graves' hyperthyroidism stable absent ophthalmopathy progression within 18 months.

The sequence was obtained from a young man with Graves disease. The starting material was peripheral blood mononuclear cells (PBMCs), obtained at new diagnosis, from a patient treated with antithyroid drugs. The rearrangement uses TRBV20-1 and TRBJ2-7, with D possibly being TRBD1 (6 bases). CDR3 nucleotides: TGCAGTGCTAGGGACAGTCGGCTCTACGAGCAGTACTTC. It yields the protein CSARDSRLYEQYF.